The source of this TCR beta chain is a study of lymphopenia after photon versus proton radiotherapy. The V gene lost 7 bases and the J gene lost 5 bases, with 18 bases spanning the gap. This CDR3 is built from 14 residues. CDR1 and CDR2 from the germline V gene are MNHEY and SMNVEV (reference sequence). Method: immunoSEQ multiplex PCR; TCRdb's copy keeps in-frame clones and lacks some. This sample has about 24,000 clones, with roughly 82% found just once. Sequencing used peripheral blood, obtained from a patient treated with proton-based radiotherapy. This clonotype originated in an older woman with pancreatic cancer. The V and J genes are TRBV27 and TRBJ2-7; D is ambiguous. The CDR3 bases are TGTGCCAGCAAGGTTTGGAACAAGGGCCACGAGCAGTACTTC. This sequence encodes CASKVWNKGHEQYF.